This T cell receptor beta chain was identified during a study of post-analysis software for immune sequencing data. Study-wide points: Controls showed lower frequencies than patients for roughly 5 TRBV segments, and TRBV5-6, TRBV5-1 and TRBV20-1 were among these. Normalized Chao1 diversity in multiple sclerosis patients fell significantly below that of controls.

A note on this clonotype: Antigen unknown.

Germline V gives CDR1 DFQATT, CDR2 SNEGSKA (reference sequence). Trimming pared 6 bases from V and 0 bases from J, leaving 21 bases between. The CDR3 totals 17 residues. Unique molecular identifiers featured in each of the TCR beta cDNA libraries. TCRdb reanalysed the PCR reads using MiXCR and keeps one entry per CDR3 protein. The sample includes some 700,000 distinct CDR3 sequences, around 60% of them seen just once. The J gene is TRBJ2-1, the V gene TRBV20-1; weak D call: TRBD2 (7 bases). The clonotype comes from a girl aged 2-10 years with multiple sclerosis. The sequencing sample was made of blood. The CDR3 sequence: CSARRGPGGISYNEQFF. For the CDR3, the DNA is TGCAGTGCCAGACGGGGGCCGGGAGGCATCTCCTACAATGAGCAGTTCTTC.